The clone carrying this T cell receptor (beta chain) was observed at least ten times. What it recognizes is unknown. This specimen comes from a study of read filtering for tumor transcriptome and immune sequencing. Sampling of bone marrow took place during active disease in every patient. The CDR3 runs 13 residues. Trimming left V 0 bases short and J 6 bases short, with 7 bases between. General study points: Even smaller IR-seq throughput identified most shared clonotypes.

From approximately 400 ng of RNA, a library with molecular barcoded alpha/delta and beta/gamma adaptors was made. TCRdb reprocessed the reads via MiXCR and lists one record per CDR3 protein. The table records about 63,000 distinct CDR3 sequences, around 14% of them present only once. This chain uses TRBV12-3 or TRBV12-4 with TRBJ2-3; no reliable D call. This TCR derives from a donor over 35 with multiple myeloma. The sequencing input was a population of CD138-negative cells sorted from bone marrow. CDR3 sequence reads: CASSLALPDTQYF. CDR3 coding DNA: TGTGCCAGCAGTTTAGCGCTCCCCGATACGCAGTATTTT.